This TCR beta chain was identified during a study of T cells expressing NK-cell markers. About the study: Researchers got TCR beta repertoires out of sorted CD3+CD56+NKG2C+, CD3+CD56+NKG2C- and CD3+CD56-NKG2C+ T cells. Sequenced donors, eight in total, included seven who were HCMV-seropositive and one who was seronegative.

It was by 5'RACE template switching with UMIs that TCR beta cDNA was made. TCRdb derives one entry per CDR3 protein from the 5' RACE reads, leaving out DNA. This table holds roughly 180,000 distinct CDR3 sequences. Input material: blood T cells: a sorted CD56 or NKG2C T cell subset, CD4+ or CD8+ T cells, or bulk PBMC T cells (not recorded which). This TCR was recovered from a woman aged 18 to 75 in good health.

Here the CDR3 reads CASSPAYGRGDTDTQYF. This chain connects TRBV7-2 to TRBJ2-3; TCRdb gives TRBD2 as the D gene, but with no DNA this cannot be confirmed. This CDR3 has 17 amino acids. CDR1 is SGHTA and CDR2 is FQGNSA in the germline V gene.